The 7 T cell receptor beta chains below all came from one sample that was sequenced in a study of CD8 T cells in Susac syndrome. RNA was extracted with the RNeasy kit, and a quantity of about 0.45 to 1 ug was reverse transcribed using random hexamers. TCRdb reanalysed the immunoSEQ multiplex PCR reads using MiXCR and keeps one entry per CDR3 protein. This table holds about 150,000 distinct CDR3 sequences, roughly 94% found once. The sample comprised CD8+ T cells from PBMCs. The receptor source for this set is a human donor with multiple sclerosis.

J is TRBJ1-1 and V is TRBV12-3 or TRBV12-4; TRBD1 is a possible D gene (5 bases). The CDR3 extends over 14 amino acids. The V gene lost 5 bases and the J gene lost 0 bases, with 10 bases spanning the gap. The CDR3 loop reads CASSPQEMNTEAFF. Written as DNA, the CDR3 is TGTGCCAGCAGTCCACAGGAGATGAACACTGAAGCTTTCTTT.

V and J are TRBV3-1 and TRBJ1-1; D possibly corresponds to TRBD1 (5 bases). Trimming took 1 base from V and 1 from J, leaving 13 bases between them. Germline V gene lookup returns CDR1 LGHDT and CDR2 YNNKEL (reference sequence). This CDR3 spans 16 amino acids. CDR3 nucleotide sequence: TGTGCCAGCAGCCAAGGGAGGGGTCCACCGAACACTGAAGCTTTCTTT. Its translation: CASSQGRGPPNTEAFF.

The chain couples TRBV27 to TRBJ2-7; D gene ambiguous. V was cut by 3 bases and J by 2 bases, with 11 bases left in between. The CDR3 spans 14 residues. Germline CDR1 and CDR2: MNHEY and SMNVEV (reference sequence). CDR3: CASSFSGGPYEQYF. CDR3 DNA: TGTGCCAGCAGTTTTTCCGGCGGACCCTACGAGCAGTACTTC.

The chain employs TRBV25-1 and TRBJ2-7; 8 nucleotides agree with TRBD1. Per germline, CDR1 MGHDK and CDR2 SYGVNS. This CDR3 comprises 14 residues. V was clipped by 3 bases and J by 3 bases; unmatched bases: 4. CDR3 bases: TGTGCCAGCAGTGATCGGGACAGGTACTACGAGCAGTACTTC. Amino acids: CASSDRDRYYEQYF.

This clonotype has a single count. The CDR3 loop is CASSIDGYSGNTIYF. The CDR3 nucleotides read TGTGCCAGCAGTATTGACGGGTACTCTGGAAACACCATATATTTT. The rearrangement joins TRBV28 to TRBJ1-3; D is ambiguous. The ends were cut back, 5 bases at V and 0 bases at J, with 11 bases in the middle. This CDR3 contains 15 residues. Germline assignment: CDR1 MDHEN and CDR2 SYDVKM.

The genes are TRBV27 and TRBJ2-3; 9 bases line up with TRBD2. V was clipped by 6 bases and J by 1 base; unmatched bases: 5. Germline loops: CDR1 MNHEY, CDR2 SMNVEV (reference sequence). The CDR3 runs 15 residues. The CDR3 here is CASSRQRGGTDTQYF. The CDR3 coding sequence is TGTGCCAGCAGCCGTCAGCGGGGGGGCACAGATACGCAGTATTTT.

The chain links TRBV29-1 to TRBJ1-2; perhaps TRBD1 as D (5 bases). Germline CDR1 reads SQVTM; CDR2 reads ANQGSEA. Trimming shortened V by 5 bases and J by 6 bases, and 7 bases separated the two germline ends. There are 10 residues in the CDR3. The CDR3 DNA follows: TGCAGCGTTCGGGGGGATGGCTACACCTTC. This gives the protein CSVRGDGYTF.